The present T cell receptor beta chain was sequenced within a study of T cells in Graves' hyperthyroidism and ophthalmopathy. The study, taken as a whole, reports: Blood also carried most thyroid clonotypes expanded above 0.001.

This clonotype was observed many times. Its antigen is still unknown. Amplification of TCR beta CDR3 regions used RNA as the template. The HTBI primer set was used in a first-round RT-PCR of the TCR CDR3. TCRdb called the multiplex PCR reads again in MiXCR, with one record for every CDR3 protein. The repertoire holds about 570,000 distinct CDR3 sequences, with 46% as singletons. J was trimmed by 3 bases and V by 5 bases; bases with no gene match: 9. The CDR3 totals 15 residues. Germline V gives CDR1 SGHTA, CDR2 FQGTGA. This chain uses TRBV7-3 with TRBJ1-1, with TRBD1 identical over 7 bases. The TCR was taken from an adult woman with Graves' disease, either hyperthyroidism or ophthalmopathy (not recorded which). Sequencing used peripheral blood or thyroid tissue (not recorded which). CDR3 sequence (DNA): TGTGCCAGCAGCGCCGAGGGGGCTCGATACACTGAAGCTTTCTTT. Translation gives CASSAEGARYTEAFF.